This T cell receptor beta chain stems from a study of cytomegalovirus exposure and HLA in healthy donors. General study results and limits: Presence/absence analyses took donor sequencing depth as roughly uniform.

This CDR3 has 15 residues. J gave up 4 bases and V 4 bases, and 8 bases lay outside the gene matches. Germline assignment: CDR1 SGDLS and CDR2 YYNGEE. As concerns this clone: The antigen is unknown.

Primers for the PCR totalled 60 Vbeta and 13 Jbeta. Sequencing used immunoSEQ multiplex PCR; TCRdb keeps in-frame clones, though not all of them. The sample yields just over 150,000 clones, approximately 72% seen once. This receptor was identified in a female donor in good health and CMV-seronegative. The specimen sequenced was PBMCs. The V call is TRBV9, the J call TRBJ2-3; 8 bases line up with TRBD2. This CDR3 is CASSRGAGDADTQYF. CDR3 nucleotides: TGTGCCAGCAGCAGGGGAGCGGGAGACGCAGATACGCAGTATTTT.